Listed below are T cell receptor beta chains from one sample, sequenced in a study of response to subunit inactivated influenza vaccine. TCRdb ran MiXCR on the RT-PCR reads and lists one entry per CDR3 protein. Among about 620,000 distinct CDR3 sequences, roughly 12% were seen once, and the ten largest hold 10%. The material was PBMCs from blood, obtained on the day of vaccination. Receptors were obtained from a man aged 45-65 years who received an inactivated influenza vaccine. Each CDR3 is given with its conserved first and last residue. The D gene is left open where the match is weak. Size values are once, few and many counts, or a class for expanded clones, and some rows have none.

J	V	D	size	CDR3	DNA
TRBJ2-5	TRBV4-3	NA	NA	CASSPSGDLWETQYF	TGCGCCAGCAGCCCCTCTGGGGACCTCTGGGAGACCCAGTACTTC
TRBJ1-4	TRBV11-2	TRBD1	NA	CASSNRGAQEKLFF	TGTGCCAGCAGCAACAGGGGGGCGCAGGAAAAACTGTTTTTT
TRBJ2-1	TRBV7-3	TRBD2	few	CASSSEGRESYNEQFF	TGTGCCAGCAGCTCCGAAGGGCGGGAGTCCTACAATGAGCAGTTCTTC
TRBJ2-3	TRBV5-6	NA	NA	CASRALVPLRSTDTQYF	TGTGCCAGCCGAGCTTTGGTCCCGCTTCGGAGCACAGATACGCAGTATTTT
TRBJ1-6	TRBV11-1	NA	NA	CASSAAGTHNSPLHF	TGTGCCAGCAGCGCCGCCGGGACCCATAATTCACCCCTCCACTTT
TRBJ2-5	TRBV20-1	NA	few	CSATGYQETQYF	TGCAGTGCTACGGGATACCAAGAGACCCAGTACTTC
TRBJ2-1	TRBV7-9	TRBD1	many	CASSLLRAQGNEQFF	TGTGCCAGCAGCTTATTGAGAGCACAGGGGAATGAGCAGTTCTTC
TRBJ1-6	TRBV7-2	TRBD1	few	CASSLGTGRNSPLHF	TGTGCCAGCAGCTTAGGGACAGGGAGGAATTCACCCCTCCACTTT
TRBJ1-5	TRBV20-1	NA	NA	CSASRHSLQPQHF	TGCAGTGCTAGTCGCCATTCTCTCCAGCCCCAGCATTTT
TRBJ1-4	TRBV20-1	NA	NA	CSARDKRTNEKLFF	TGCAGTGCTAGAGATAAGAGGACAAATGAAAAACTGTTTTTT
TRBJ2-5	TRBV6-6	NA	NA	CASSRTGVKTQYF	TGTGCCAGCAGCCGGACGGGGGTAAAGACCCAGTACTTC
TRBJ2-3	TRBV5-4	NA	few	CASSLASRIADTQYF	TGTGCCAGCAGCTTGGCCAGTAGGATCGCAGATACGCAGTATTTT
TRBJ2-7	TRBV29-1	NA	few	CSVAADPTYEQYF	TGCAGCGTTGCGGCGGACCCAACCTACGAGCAGTACTTC
TRBJ1-1	TRBV29-1	NA	NA	CSYQDGGTEAFF	TGCAGCTACCAAGATGGTGGCACTGAAGCTTTCTTT
TRBJ2-7	TRBV9	NA	few	CASSVGMGDEQYF	TGTGCCAGCAGCGTAGGTATGGGGGACGAGCAGTACTTC
TRBJ1-2	TRBV7-9	NA	many	CASSLLQGERGYTF	TGTGCCAGCAGCTTACTCCAAGGGGAACGGGGCTACACCTTC
TRBJ2-3	TRBV29-1	TRBD2	few	CSVGSGRRDTQYF	TGCAGCGTTGGTAGCGGGAGGAGGGATACGCAGTATTTT
TRBJ2-2	TRBV5-1	NA	many	CASSLQVSTGELFF	TGCGCCAGCAGCTTACAGGTGTCCACCGGGGAGCTGTTTTTT
TRBJ2-7	TRBV6-2/TRBV6-3	TRBD2	NA	CASRTSGRADEQYF	TGTGCCAGCAGAACTAGCGGGAGGGCCGACGAGCAGTACTTC
TRBJ2-1	TRBV6-2/TRBV6-3	TRBD2	NA	CASTKSGGVYNEQFF	TGTGCCAGCACCAAAAGTGGGGGGGTCTACAATGAGCAGTTCTTC
TRBJ2-7	TRBV20-1	NA	few	CSARGLGGDTTYEQYF	TGCAGTGCTAGGGGTTTAGGTGGGGACACTACCTACGAGCAGTACTTC
TRBJ2-7	TRBV20-1	TRBD2	NA	CSAINSLAGPEQYF	TGCAGTGCTATAAACTCACTAGCGGGCCCCGAGCAGTACTTC
TRBJ1-1	TRBV3-1	NA	NA	CASSPGQPNTEAFF	TGTGCCAGCAGCCCGGGACAACCGAACACTGAAGCTTTCTTT
TRBJ1-2	TRBV4-2	TRBD1	NA	CASSQDLTRPGGGYGYTF	TGTGCCAGCAGCCAAGATCTAACGCGCCCAGGGGGCGGTTATGGCTACACCTTC
TRBJ1-4	TRBV11-1	TRBD1	few	CASSTLTGGGVDSNEKLFF	TGTGCCAGCAGCACCTTGACAGGGGGAGGAGTCGATTCTAATGAAAAACTGTTTTTT
TRBJ2-1	TRBV5-1	NA	NA	CASSLNTGNEQFF	TGCGCCAGCAGCTTGAACACAGGGAATGAGCAGTTCTTC
TRBJ2-1	TRBV10-3	NA	NA	CAISESGIRNEQFF	TGTGCCATCAGTGAGTCGGGTATCCGCAATGAGCAGTTCTTC
TRBJ1-5	TRBV20-1	TRBD1	NA	CSARDRDRRLYSNQPQHF	TGCAGTGCTAGAGATCGGGACAGGCGCCTCTATAGCAATCAGCCCCAGCATTTT
TRBJ1-3	TRBV12-3/TRBV12-4	NA	few	CASRRDSGNTIYF	TGTGCCAGCAGACGGGACTCTGGAAACACCATATATTTT
TRBJ2-3	TRBV20-1	NA	few	CSARDLGAYTDTQYF	TGCAGTGCTAGAGATCTTGGGGCCTACACAGATACGCAGTATTTT
TRBJ1-1	TRBV7-2	NA	many	CASSSGSRVFVNTEAFF	TGTGCCAGCAGTTCAGGCTCAAGGGTATTTGTTAACACTGAAGCTTTCTTT
TRBJ2-7	TRBV19	NA	NA	CASSTEGRQQYF	TGTGCCAGTAGTACCGAAGGGAGGCAGCAGTACTTC
TRBJ2-1	TRBV6-4	TRBD2	NA	CASRETSGGANEQFF	TGTGCCAGCAGGGAGACTAGCGGGGGGGCCAATGAGCAGTTCTTC
TRBJ2-3	TRBV5-1	NA	NA	CASRGSGYSTDTQYF	TGCGCCAGCAGAGGCAGCGGGTACAGCACAGATACGCAGTATTTT
TRBJ1-1	TRBV7-9	NA	NA	CASSSPLTRTEAFF	TGTGCCAGCAGCTCCCCGCTCACCCGCACTGAAGCTTTCTTT
TRBJ2-7	TRBV11-1	TRBD2	few	CASSTPGLAGLSLPYEQYF	TGTGCCAGCAGCACTCCGGGACTAGCGGGACTTTCCCTACCTTACGAGCAGTACTTC
TRBJ2-1	TRBV27	NA	NA	CASSLLSPDALLYNEQFF	TGTGCCAGCAGTTTATTAAGCCCTGACGCCTTACTTTACAATGAGCAGTTCTTC
TRBJ2-1	TRBV6-1	TRBD1	NA	CASSETQGAYNEQFF	TGTGCCAGCAGTGAAACCCAGGGGGCCTACAATGAGCAGTTCTTC
TRBJ1-4	TRBV5-1	NA	NA	CASRPALRATNEKLFF	TGCGCCAGCAGGCCGGCCCTCAGGGCAACTAATGAAAAACTGTTTTTT
TRBJ2-1	TRBV5-1	TRBD2	few	CASSFASGSANEQFF	TGCGCCAGCAGCTTTGCTAGCGGGAGTGCGAATGAGCAGTTCTTC
TRBJ2-1	TRBV10-3	NA	NA	CAISDGSRNEQFF	TGTGCCATCAGTGATGGATCTCGTAATGAGCAGTTCTTC
TRBJ1-5	TRBV30	NA	few	CAWGQDGNQPQHF	TGTGCCTGGGGCCAGGACGGGAATCAGCCCCAGCATTTT
TRBJ2-3	TRBV6-5	TRBD1	few	CASSYGTGAYTQYF	TGTGCCAGCAGTTACGGGACAGGTGCCTATACGCAGTATTTT
TRBJ2-1	TRBV27	TRBD2	many	CASSTSGRLIEQFF	TGTGCCAGCTCGACTAGCGGGAGGCTGATAGAGCAGTTCTTC
TRBJ1-2	TRBV20-1	NA	NA	CSAVGWGGYTF	TGCAGTGCAGTTGGTTGGGGAGGCTACACCTTC
TRBJ2-5	TRBV15	NA	few	CATSRDQGGETQYF	TGTGCCACCAGCAGAGATCAGGGTGGAGAGACCCAGTACTTC
TRBJ1-1	TRBV14	NA	NA	CASSQETGSEAFF	TGTGCCAGCAGCCAAGAAACCGGCTCTGAAGCTTTCTTT
TRBJ2-7	TRBV18	TRBD2	few	CASSPQASGGRESYEQYF	TGTGCCAGCTCACCACAAGCTAGCGGGGGAAGAGAGTCCTACGAGCAGTACTTC
TRBJ2-2	TRBV5-1	NA	few	CASSLSSGPGLGELFF	TGCGCCAGCAGCTTGTCCTCGGGACCCGGTCTCGGGGAGCTGTTTTTT
TRBJ2-5	TRBV7-9	NA	many	CASSLALQETQYF	TGTGCCAGCAGCTTAGCGCTACAGGAGACCCAGTACTTC
TRBJ1-5	TRBV20-1	NA	many	CSASRGVQPQHF	TGCAGTGCTAGTAGGGGGGTCCAGCCCCAGCATTTT
TRBJ2-5	TRBV12-3/TRBV12-4	NA	many	CASSRTTEETQYF	TGTGCCAGCAGCCGGACTACCGAAGAGACCCAGTACTTC
TRBJ1-1	TRBV7-2	NA	NA	CASSLASEGTEAFF	TGTGCCAGCAGCTTAGCGTCGGAGGGTACTGAAGCTTTCTTT
TRBJ1-4	TRBV5-1	NA	NA	CASSRSTNEKLFF	TGCGCCAGCAGCCGCAGTACGAATGAAAAACTGTTTTTT
TRBJ2-3	TRBV7-2	NA	many	CASRSMGTDTQYF	TGTGCCAGCAGATCGATGGGGACAGATACGCAGTATTTT
TRBJ2-4	TRBV28	NA	NA	CAISLSGIGIQYF	TGTGCCATCAGTTTATCAGGGATAGGGATTCAGTACTTC
TRBJ2-2	TRBV10-3	NA	many	CAISGTNTGELFF	TGTGCCATCAGTGGGACGAACACCGGGGAGCTGTTTTTT
TRBJ1-1	TRBV6-1	TRBD1	NA	CASTLDRVNTEAFF	TGTGCCAGCACCCTGGACAGGGTTAACACTGAAGCTTTCTTT
TRBJ2-5	TRBV20-1	NA	few	CSARNLQGGRETQYF	TGCAGTGCTAGAAACCTACAGGGGGGGAGAGAGACCCAGTACTTC
TRBJ1-5	TRBV6-5	NA	few	CASINQGYQPQHF	TGTGCCAGCATTAACCAGGGTTACCAGCCCCAGCATTTT